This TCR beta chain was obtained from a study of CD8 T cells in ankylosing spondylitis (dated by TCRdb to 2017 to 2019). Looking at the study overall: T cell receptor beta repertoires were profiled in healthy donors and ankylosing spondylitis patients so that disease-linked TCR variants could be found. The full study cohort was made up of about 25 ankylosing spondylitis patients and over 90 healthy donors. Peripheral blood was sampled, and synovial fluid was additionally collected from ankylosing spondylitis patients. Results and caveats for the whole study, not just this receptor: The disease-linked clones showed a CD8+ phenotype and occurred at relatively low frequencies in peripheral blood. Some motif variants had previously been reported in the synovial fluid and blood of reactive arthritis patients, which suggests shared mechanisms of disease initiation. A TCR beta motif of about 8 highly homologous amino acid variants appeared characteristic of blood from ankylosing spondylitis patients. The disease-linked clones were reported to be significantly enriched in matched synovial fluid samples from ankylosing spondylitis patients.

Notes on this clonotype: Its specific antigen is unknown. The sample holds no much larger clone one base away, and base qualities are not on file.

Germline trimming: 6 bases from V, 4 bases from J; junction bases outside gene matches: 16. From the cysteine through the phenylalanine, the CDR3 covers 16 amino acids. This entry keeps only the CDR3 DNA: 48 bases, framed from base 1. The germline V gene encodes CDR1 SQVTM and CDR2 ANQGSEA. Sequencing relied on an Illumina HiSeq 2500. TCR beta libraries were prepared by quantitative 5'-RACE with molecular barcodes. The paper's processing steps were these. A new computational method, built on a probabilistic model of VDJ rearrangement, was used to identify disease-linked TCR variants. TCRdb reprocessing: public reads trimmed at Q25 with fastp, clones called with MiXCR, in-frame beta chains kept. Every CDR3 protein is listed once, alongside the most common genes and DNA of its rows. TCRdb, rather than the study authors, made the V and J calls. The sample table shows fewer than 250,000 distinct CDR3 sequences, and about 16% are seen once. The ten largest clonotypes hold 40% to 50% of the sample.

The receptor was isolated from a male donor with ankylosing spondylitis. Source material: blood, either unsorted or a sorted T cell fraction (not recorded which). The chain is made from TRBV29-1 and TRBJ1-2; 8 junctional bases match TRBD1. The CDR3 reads CSVIGQGERLGYGYTF. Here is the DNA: TGCAGCGTGATCGGACAGGGAGAGAGGTTGGGCTATGGCTACACCTTC.